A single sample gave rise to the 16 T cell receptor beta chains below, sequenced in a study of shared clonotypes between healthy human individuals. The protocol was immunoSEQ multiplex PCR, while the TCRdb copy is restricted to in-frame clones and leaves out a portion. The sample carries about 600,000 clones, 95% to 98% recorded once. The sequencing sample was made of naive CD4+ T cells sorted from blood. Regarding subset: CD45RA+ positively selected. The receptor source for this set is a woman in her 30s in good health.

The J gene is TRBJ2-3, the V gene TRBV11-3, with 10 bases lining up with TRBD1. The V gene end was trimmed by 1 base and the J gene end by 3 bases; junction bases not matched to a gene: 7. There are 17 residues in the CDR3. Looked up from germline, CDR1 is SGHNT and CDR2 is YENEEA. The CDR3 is CASSLGPGTGATDTQYF. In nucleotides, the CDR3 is TGTGCCAGCAGCTTAGGACCCGGGACAGGGGCGACAGATACGCAGTATTTT.

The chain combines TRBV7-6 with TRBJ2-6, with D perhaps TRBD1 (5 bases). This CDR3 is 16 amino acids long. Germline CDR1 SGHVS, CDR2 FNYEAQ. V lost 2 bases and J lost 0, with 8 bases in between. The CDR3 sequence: CASSLTQGSGANVLTF. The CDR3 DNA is TGTGCCAGCAGCTTAACCCAGGGCTCTGGGGCCAACGTCCTGACTTTC. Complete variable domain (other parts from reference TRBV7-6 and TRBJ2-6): GAGVSQSPRYKVTKRGQDVALRCDPISGHVSLYWYRQALGQGPEFLTYFNYEAQQDKSGLPNDRFSAERPEGSISTLTIQRTEQRDSAMYRCASSLTQGSGANVLTFGAGSRLTVL.

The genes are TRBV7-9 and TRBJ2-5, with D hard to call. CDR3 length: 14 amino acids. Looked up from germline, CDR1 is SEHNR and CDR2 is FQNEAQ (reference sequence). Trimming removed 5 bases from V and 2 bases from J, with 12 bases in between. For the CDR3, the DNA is TGTGCCAGCAGCCCATTGTGGAAACAAGAGACCCAGTACTTC. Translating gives CASSPLWKQETQYF. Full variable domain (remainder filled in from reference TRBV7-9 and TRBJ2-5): DTGVSQNPRHKITKRGQNVTFRCDPISEHNRLYWYRQTLGQGPEFLTYFQNEAQLEKSRLLSDRFSAERPKGSFSTLEIQRTEQGDSAMYLCASSPLWKQETQYFGPGTRLLVL.

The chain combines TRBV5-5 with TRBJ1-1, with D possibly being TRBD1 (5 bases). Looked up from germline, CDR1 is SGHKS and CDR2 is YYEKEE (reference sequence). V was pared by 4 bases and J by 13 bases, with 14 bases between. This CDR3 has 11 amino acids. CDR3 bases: TGTGCCAGCAGCGAGGACACCCCGTATTTCTTT. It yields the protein CASSEDTPYFF.

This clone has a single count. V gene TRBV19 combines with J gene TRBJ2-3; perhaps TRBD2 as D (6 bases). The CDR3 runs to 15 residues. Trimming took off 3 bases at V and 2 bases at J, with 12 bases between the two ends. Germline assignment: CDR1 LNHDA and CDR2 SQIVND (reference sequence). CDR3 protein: CASSMTREITDTQYF. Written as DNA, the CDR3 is TGTGCCAGTAGTATGACTAGGGAGATCACAGATACGCAGTATTTT.

CDR3 nucleotide sequence: TGTGCCAGCAGCGTCGGGAGTTCGCCGGGCGAGCAGTACTTC. Amino acid sequence: CASSVGSSPGEQYF. The V gene is TRBV9, the J gene TRBJ2-5; a possible D gene is TRBD2 (6 bases). The last part of the DNA fits TRBJ2-7 better; the J call may be wrong. The CDR3 spans 14 residues. Germline V gene data show CDR1 as SGDLS and CDR2 as YYNGEE.

The CDR3 DNA is TGTGCCAGCAGCTCCAGCCGGGACACGAACACTGAAGCTTTCTTT. Translation: CASSSSRDTNTEAFF. The chain employs TRBV11-2 and TRBJ1-1; a weak D match, TRBD1 (6 bases). Trimming shortened V by 4 bases and J by 1 base, and 13 bases separated the two germline ends. Germline assignment: CDR1 SGHAT and CDR2 FQNNGV. CDR3 size: 15 residues.

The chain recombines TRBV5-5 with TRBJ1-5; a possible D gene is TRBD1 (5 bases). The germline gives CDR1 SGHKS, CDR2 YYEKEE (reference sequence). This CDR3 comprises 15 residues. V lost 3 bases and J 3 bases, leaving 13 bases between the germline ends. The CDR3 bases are TGTGCCAGCAGCTCTGCTATGGACAACAATCAGCCCCAGCATTTT. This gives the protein CASSSAMDNNQPQHF.

The CDR3 DNA is TGCGCCAGCAGCTTGTACCGAGCGGATACGCAGTATTTT. Translating it yields CASSLYRADTQYF. The chain combines TRBV5-1 with TRBJ2-3; D ambiguous. The CDR3 has 13 amino acids. Per the germline V gene, CDR1 is SGHRS and CDR2 is YFSETQ. V gave up 1 base and J gave up 6 bases, with 9 bases separating them.

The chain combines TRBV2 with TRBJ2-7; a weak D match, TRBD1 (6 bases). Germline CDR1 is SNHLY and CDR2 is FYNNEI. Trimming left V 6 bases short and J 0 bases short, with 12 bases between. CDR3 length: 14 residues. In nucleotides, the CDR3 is TGTGCCAGCAGGGGGGCGGTGAGCTCCTACGAGCAGTACTTC. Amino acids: CASRGAVSSYEQYF.

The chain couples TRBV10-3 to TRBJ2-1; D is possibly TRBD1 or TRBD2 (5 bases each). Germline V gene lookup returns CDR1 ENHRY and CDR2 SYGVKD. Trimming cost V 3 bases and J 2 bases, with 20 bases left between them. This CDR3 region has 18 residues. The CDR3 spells CAISDSPGTLSAYNEQFF. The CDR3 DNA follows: TGTGCCATCAGTGACTCCCCGGGGACCCTGTCGGCCTACAATGAGCAGTTCTTC.

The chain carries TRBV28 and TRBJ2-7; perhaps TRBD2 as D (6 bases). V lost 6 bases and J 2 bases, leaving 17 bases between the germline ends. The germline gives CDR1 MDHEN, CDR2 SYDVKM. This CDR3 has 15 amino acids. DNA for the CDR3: TGTGCCAGCAGGGTACCGGGACTTCCGACCTACGAGCAGTACTTC. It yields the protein CASRVPGLPTYEQYF.

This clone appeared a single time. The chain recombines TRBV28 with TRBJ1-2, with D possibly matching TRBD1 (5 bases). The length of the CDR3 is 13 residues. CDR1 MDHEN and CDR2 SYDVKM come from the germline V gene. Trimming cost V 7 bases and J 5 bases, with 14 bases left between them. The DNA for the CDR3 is TGTGCCAGCACCAGGGCCCTCCTATATGGCTACACCTTC. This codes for CASTRALLYGYTF.

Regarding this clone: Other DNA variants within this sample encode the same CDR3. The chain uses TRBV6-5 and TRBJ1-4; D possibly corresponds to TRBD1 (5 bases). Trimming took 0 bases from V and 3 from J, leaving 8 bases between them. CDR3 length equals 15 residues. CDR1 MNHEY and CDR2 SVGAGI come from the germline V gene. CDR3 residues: CASSYSGGPNEKLFF. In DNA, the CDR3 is TGTGCCAGCAGTTACTCGGGGGGTCCTAATGAAAAACTGTTTTTT.

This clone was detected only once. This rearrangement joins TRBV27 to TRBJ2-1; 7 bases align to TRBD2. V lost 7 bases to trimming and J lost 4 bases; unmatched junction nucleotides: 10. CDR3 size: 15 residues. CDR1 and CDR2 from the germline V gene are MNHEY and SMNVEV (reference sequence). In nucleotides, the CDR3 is TGTGCCAGCAATGCGGGAGAAGAGTTTTACAATGAGCAGTTCTTC. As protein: CASNAGEEFYNEQFF.

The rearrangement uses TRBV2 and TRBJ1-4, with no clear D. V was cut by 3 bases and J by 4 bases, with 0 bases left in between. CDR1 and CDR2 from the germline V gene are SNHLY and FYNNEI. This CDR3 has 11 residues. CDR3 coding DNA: TGTGCCAGCAGTGATAATGAAAAACTGTTTTTT. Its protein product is CASSDNEKLFF.